This TCR beta chain was found in a study of blood T cell repertoires in COVID-19. Seattle researchers signed up patients amid active infection and tracked them longitudinally. This clone was seen a few times. CDR1 and CDR2 (germline): SGHTA, FQGTGA. The CDR3 sequence is 13 residues long. V was pared by 1 base and J by 8 bases, with 11 bases between. The assay was immunoSEQ multiplex PCR, and TCRdb's table has in-frame clones only and misses some. The sample holds roughly 290,000 clones; under 85% are singletons and the top ten take approximately 0.94%. The sample consisted of peripheral blood. The receptor was isolated from a human donor with COVID-19, enrolled during active disease. The donor label of this sample is uncertain. This chain uses TRBV7-3 with TRBJ1-1, with D possibly matching TRBD1 (6 bases). CDR3 bases: TGTGCCAGCAGCTTAATGGCGGGGGCCGAAGCTTTCTTT. Translated, it gives CASSLMAGAEAFF.